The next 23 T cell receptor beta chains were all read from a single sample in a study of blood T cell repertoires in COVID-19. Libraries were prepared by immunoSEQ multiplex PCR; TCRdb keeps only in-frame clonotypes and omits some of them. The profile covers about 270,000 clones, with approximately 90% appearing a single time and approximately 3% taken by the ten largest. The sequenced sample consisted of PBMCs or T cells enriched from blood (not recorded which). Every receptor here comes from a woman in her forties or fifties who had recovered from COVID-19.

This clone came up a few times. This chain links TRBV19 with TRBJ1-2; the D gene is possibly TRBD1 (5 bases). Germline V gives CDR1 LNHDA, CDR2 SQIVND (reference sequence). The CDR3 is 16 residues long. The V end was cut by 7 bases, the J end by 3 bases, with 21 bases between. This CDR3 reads CASNFPGDRTYYGYTF. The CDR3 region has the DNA TGTGCCAGTAATTTCCCAGGAGACAGAACCTACTATGGCTACACCTTC.

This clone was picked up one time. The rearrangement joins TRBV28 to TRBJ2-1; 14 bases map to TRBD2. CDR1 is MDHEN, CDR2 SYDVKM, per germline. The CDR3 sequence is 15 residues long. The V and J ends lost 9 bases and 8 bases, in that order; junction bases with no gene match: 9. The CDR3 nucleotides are TGTGCCAGTATGGGGACTAGCGGGAGCCTCCATGAGCAGTTCTTC. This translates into CASMGTSGSLHEQFF. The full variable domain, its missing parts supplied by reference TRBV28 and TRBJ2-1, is DVKVTQSSRYLVKRTGEKVFLECVQDMDHENMFWYRQDPGLGLRLIYFSYDVKMKEKGDIPEGYSVSREKKERFSLILESASTNQTSMYLCASMGTSGSLHEQFFGPGTRLTVL.

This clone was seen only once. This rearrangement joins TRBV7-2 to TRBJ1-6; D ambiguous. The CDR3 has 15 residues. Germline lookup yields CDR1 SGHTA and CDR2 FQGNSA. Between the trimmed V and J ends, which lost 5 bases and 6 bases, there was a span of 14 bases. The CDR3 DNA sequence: TGTGCCAGCAGCCTCAGCTCGGGTGCTAATTCACCCCTCCACTTT. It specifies CASSLSSGANSPLHF.

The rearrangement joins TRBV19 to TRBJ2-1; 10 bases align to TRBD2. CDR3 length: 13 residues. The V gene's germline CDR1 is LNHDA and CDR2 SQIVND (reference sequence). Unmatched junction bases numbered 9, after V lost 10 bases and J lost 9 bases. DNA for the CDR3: TGTGCCACCAAGGCACTAGCGGGAACTGAGCAGTTCTTC. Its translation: CATKALAGTEQFF.

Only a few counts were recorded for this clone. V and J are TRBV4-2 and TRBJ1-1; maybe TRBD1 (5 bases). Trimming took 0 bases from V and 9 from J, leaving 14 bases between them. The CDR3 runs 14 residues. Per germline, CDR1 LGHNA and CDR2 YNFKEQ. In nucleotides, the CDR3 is TGTGCCAGCAGCCAAGACAGGGCCCCCATCAAAGCTTTCTTT. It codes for CASSQDRAPIKAFF.

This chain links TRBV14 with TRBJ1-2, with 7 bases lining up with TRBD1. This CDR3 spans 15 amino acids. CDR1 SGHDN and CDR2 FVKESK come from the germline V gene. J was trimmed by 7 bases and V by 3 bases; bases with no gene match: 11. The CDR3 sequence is CASSQMTGLISGYTF. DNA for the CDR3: TGTGCCAGCAGCCAGATGACAGGGTTGATCTCTGGCTACACCTTC.

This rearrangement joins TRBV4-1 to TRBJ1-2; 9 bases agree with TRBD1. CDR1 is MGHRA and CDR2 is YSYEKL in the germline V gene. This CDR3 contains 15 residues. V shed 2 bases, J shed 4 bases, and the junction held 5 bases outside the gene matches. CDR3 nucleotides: TGCGCCAGCAGCCAACTAGGGACAGGGACCTATGGCTACACCTTC. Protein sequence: CASSQLGTGTYGYTF.

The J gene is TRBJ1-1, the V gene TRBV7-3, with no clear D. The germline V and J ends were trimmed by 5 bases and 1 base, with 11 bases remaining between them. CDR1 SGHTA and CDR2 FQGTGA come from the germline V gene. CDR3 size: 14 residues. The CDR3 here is CASSRTASNTEAFF. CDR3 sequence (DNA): TGTGCCAGCAGCCGCACAGCCTCGAACACTGAAGCTTTCTTT. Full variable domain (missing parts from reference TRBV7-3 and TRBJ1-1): GAGVSQTPSNKVTEKGKYVELRCDPISGHTALYWYRQSLGQGPEFLIYFQGTGAADDSGLPNDRFFAVRPEGSVSTLKIQRTERGDSAVYLCASSRTASNTEAFFGQGTRLTVV.

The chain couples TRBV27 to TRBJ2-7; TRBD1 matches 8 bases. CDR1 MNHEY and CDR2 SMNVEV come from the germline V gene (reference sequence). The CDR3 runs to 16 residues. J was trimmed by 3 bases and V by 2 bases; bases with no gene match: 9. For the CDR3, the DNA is TGTGCCAGCAGTTTACCGGGACAGGTTAAACTCTACGAGCAGTACTTC. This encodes CASSLPGQVKLYEQYF.

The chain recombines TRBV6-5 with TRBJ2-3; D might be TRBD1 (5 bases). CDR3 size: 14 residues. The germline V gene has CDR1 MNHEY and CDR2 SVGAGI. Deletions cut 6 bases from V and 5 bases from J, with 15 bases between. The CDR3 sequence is CASSRTKGIDTQYF. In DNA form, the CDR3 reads TGTGCCAGCAGCCGGACCAAGGGGATAGATACGCAGTATTTT.

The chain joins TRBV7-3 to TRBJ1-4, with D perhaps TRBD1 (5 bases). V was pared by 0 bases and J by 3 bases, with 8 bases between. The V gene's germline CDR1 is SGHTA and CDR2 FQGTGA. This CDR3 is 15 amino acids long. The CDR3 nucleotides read TGTGCCAGCAGCTTAACGTCAGGGCCTAATGAAAAACTGTTTTTT. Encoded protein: CASSLTSGPNEKLFF.

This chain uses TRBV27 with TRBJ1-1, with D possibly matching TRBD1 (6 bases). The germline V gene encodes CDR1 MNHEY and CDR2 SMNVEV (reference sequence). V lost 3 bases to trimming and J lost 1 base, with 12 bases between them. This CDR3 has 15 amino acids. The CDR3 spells CASSFQGLANTEAFF. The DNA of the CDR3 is TGTGCCAGCAGTTTTCAGGGGCTCGCGAACACTGAAGCTTTCTTT.

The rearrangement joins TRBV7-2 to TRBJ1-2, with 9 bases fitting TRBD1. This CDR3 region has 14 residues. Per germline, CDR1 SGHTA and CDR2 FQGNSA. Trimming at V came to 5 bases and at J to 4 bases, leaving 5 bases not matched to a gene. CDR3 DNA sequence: TGTGCCAGCAGCCCTACAGGGGGCCCCTATGGCTACACCTTC. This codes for CASSPTGGPYGYTF.

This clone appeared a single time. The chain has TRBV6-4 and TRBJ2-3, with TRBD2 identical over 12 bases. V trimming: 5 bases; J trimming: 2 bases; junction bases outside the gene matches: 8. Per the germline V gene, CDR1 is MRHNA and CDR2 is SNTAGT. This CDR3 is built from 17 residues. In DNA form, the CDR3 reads TGTGCCAGCAGTTTTTCCCGGACTAGCGGGAACACAGATACGCAGTATTTT. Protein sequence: CASSFSRTSGNTDTQYF.

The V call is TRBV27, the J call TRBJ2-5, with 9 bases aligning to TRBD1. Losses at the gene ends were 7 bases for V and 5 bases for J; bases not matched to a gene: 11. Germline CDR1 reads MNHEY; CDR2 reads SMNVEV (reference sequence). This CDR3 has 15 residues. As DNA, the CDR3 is TGTGCCAGCAAACCTATACAGGGGGCGGGGGAGACCCAGTACTTC. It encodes CASKPIQGAGETQYF.

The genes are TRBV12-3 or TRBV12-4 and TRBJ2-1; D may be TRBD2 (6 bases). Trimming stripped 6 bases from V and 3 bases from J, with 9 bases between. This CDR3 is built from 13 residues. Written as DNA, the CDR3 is TGTGCCAGCAGACCGGGAGACTACAATGAGCAGTTCTTC. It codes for CASRPGDYNEQFF.

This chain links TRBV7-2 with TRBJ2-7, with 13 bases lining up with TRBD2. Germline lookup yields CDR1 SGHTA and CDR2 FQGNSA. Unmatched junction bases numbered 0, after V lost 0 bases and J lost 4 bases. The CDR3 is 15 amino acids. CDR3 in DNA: TGTGCCAGCAGCTTAGCACTAGCGGGAGGGTACGAGCAGTACTTC. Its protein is CASSLALAGGYEQYF.

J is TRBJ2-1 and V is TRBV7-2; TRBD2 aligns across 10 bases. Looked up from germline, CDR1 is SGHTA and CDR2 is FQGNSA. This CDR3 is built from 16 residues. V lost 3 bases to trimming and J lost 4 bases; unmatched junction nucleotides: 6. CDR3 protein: CASSFHSGRSYNEQFF. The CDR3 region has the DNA TGTGCCAGCAGCTTTCATAGCGGGAGGTCTTACAATGAGCAGTTCTTC.

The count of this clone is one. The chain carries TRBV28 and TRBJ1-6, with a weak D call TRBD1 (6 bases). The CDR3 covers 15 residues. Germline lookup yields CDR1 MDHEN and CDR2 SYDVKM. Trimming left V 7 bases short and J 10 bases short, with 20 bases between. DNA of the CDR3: TGTGCCAGCATCGCCGGGGGGGGCTCTTCCTCACCCCTCCACTTT. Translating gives CASIAGGGSSSPLHF.

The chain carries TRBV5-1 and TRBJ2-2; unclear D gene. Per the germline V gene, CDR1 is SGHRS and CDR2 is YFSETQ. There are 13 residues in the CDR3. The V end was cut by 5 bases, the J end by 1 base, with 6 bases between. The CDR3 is CASSSQNTGELFF. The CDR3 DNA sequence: TGCGCCAGCAGTTCCCAGAACACCGGGGAGCTGTTTTTT. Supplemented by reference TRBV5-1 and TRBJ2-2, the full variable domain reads KAGVTQTPRYLIKTRGQQVTLSCSPISGHRSVSWYQQTPGQGLQFLFEYFSETQRNKGNFPGRFSGRQFSNSRSEMNVSTLELGDSALYLCASSSQNTGELFFGEGSRLTVL.

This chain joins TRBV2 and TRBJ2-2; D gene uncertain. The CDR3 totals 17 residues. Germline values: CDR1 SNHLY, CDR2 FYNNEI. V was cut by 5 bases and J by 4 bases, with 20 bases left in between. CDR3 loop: CASSLRSRPDITGELFF. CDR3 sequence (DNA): TGTGCCAGCAGTCTCCGGTCCAGGCCGGATATCACCGGGGAGCTGTTTTTT.

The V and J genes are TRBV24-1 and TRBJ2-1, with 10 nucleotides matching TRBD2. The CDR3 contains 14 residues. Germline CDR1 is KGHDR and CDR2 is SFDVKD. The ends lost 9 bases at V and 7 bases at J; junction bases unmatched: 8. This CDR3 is CATGSASGSNEQFF. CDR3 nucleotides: TGTGCCACCGGATCCGCTAGCGGGAGTAATGAGCAGTTCTTC.

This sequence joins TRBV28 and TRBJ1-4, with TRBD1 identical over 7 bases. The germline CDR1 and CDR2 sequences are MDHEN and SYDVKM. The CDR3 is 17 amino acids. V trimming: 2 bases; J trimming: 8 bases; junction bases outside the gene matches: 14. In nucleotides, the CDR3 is TGTGCCAGCAGTTTAAGACAGGGCCCCCGACTAGGAGAAAAACTGTTTTTT. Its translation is CASSLRQGPRLGEKLFF. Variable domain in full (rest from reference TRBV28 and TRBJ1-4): DVKVTQSSRYLVKRTGEKVFLECVQDMDHENMFWYRQDPGLGLRLIYFSYDVKMKEKGDIPEGYSVSREKKERFSLILESASTNQTSMYLCASSLRQGPRLGEKLFFGSGTQLSVL.